These 11 T cell receptor beta chains were all obtained from the same sample, sequenced in a study of T cells expressing NK-cell markers. TCRdb reprocessed the 5' RACE reads and keeps a single row for each CDR3 protein, giving no DNA. Its table lists roughly 20,000 distinct CDR3 sequences. The material sequenced was blood T cells: a sorted CD56 or NKG2C T cell subset, CD4+ or CD8+ T cells, or bulk PBMC T cells (not recorded which). The source of these receptors is a man between 18 and 69 years old in good health.

The J gene is TRBJ1-1, the V gene TRBV29-1. Germline-derived CDR1 and CDR2 are SQVTM and ANQGSEA. This CDR3 region has 13 residues. This chain's CDR3 is CSVGEAMNTEAFF. The full variable domain, its missing parts supplied by reference TRBV29-1 and TRBJ1-1, is SAVISQKPSRDICQRGTSLTIQCQVDSQVTMMFWYRQQPGQSLTLIATANQGSEATYESGFVIDKFPISRPNLTFSTLTVSNMSPEDSSIYLCSVGEAMNTEAFFGQGTRLTVV.

J is TRBJ2-7 and V is TRBV20-1; TCRdb reports TRBD2, a call that lacks DNA to check it against. The CDR3 consists of 14 residues. The germline gives CDR1 DFQATT, CDR2 SNEGSKA (reference sequence). The CDR3 region is CSAITGGLGYEQYF.

V gene TRBV7-9 combines with J gene TRBJ2-5. The CDR3 loop spans 13 amino acids. CDR1 and CDR2 from the germline V gene are SEHNR and FQNEAQ (reference sequence). This CDR3 reads CASSPLAQETQYF.

The V and J genes are TRBV7-6 and TRBJ2-2. The CDR3 is 12 amino acids. Germline CDR1 is SGHVS and CDR2 is FNYEAQ. The CDR3 here is CASRATGGELFF.

This chain links TRBV24-1 with TRBJ1-2. Germline CDR1 is KGHDR and CDR2 is SFDVKD. The CDR3 runs 14 residues. CDR3 region: CATSESTVNYGYTF.

V and J are TRBV27 and TRBJ2-1; TCRdb indicates TRBD1, and absent DNA this call remains unverified. The CDR3 runs to 17 residues. Germline CDR1 and CDR2: MNHEY and SMNVEV (reference sequence). CDR3 protein: CASSLQPGFRSYNEQFF.

CDR3 amino acids: CSATITSVNTEAFF. This chain links TRBV20-1 with TRBJ1-1. The length of the CDR3 is 14 residues. Germline-derived CDR1 and CDR2 are DFQATT and SNEGSKA (reference sequence).

The chain uses TRBV30 and TRBJ2-1. The CDR3 has 12 amino acids. Germline loops: CDR1 GTSNPN, CDR2 SVGIG (reference sequence). The CDR3 loop is CAWRGFVNEQFF.

The J gene is TRBJ1-6, the V gene TRBV7-8; TCRdb indicates TRBD1, and absent DNA this call remains unverified. This CDR3 comprises 15 residues. Germline V CDR1 and CDR2: SGHVS, FQNEAQ. The CDR3 reads CASSLADRGNSPLHF.

The rearrangement joins TRBV9 to TRBJ2-1; as DNA is missing, the TRBD2 call by TCRdb cannot be tested. CDR1 and CDR2 from the germline V gene are SGDLS and YYNGEE. The CDR3 is 19 amino acids. The CDR3 protein is CASSVFALAGKGPYNEQFF.

This chain joins TRBV5-5 and TRBJ1-2; no DNA is available, so the TRBD1 call from TCRdb remains unchecked. The CDR3 is 16 amino acids. Germline CDR1 and CDR2: SGHKS and YYEKEE (reference sequence). The CDR3 loop reads CASSLTPTDTLYGYTF. Supplemented by reference TRBV5-5 and TRBJ1-2, the full variable domain reads DAGVTQSPTHLIKTRGQQVTLRCSPISGHKSVSWYQQVLGQGPQFIFQYYEKEERGRGNFPDRFSARQFPNYSSELNVNALLLGDSALYLCASSLTPTDTLYGYTFGSGTRLTVV.